The 26 T cell receptor beta chains reported below all come from one sample, sequenced in a study of vaccination effects on CD4 cells after COVID-19. CD4+ T cells were isolated after around ten days of culture. No cognate antigen is known for these TCRs. Produced via immunoSEQ multiplex PCR; TCRdb's table is partial and in-frame only. Of approximately 60,000 clones in the sample, 55% to 75% were seen once. The sequences come from CD4+ T cells from PBMCs cultured without peptide, collected before COVID-19 vaccination. The receptors derive from a human donor who had a prior SARS-CoV-2 infection.

This chain joins TRBV18 and TRBJ2-2, with 10 bases identical to TRBD2. The V gene end was trimmed by 1 base and the J gene end by 0 bases; junction bases not matched to a gene: 5. The CDR3 runs 18 residues. Germline V gene sequence: CDR1 KGHSH, CDR2 LQKENI. CDR3 region: CASSPRSSGSTNTGELFF. The CDR3 region has the DNA TGTGCCAGCTCACCACGTTCTAGCGGGAGTACGAACACCGGGGAGCTGTTTTTT.

This chain connects TRBV18 to TRBJ2-3; D call uncertain. V dropped 2 bases and J dropped 3 bases, with 9 bases sitting between them. Germline V lookup: CDR1 KGHSH, CDR2 LQKENI. CDR3 length: 14 residues. The CDR3 region is CASSPGTQTDTQYF. In DNA form, the CDR3 reads TGTGCCAGCTCACCAGGAACTCAAACAGATACGCAGTATTTT.

The chain combines TRBV2 with TRBJ2-3, with D perhaps TRBD1 (6 bases). V lost 8 bases to trimming and J lost 6 bases, with 18 bases between them. CDR1 is SNHLY, CDR2 FYNNEI, per germline. CDR3 length: 14 residues. The CDR3 here is CASHQGLSGDTQYF. DNA for the CDR3: TGTGCCAGCCATCAGGGGTTATCAGGCGATACGCAGTATTTT.

The V gene is TRBV6-5, the J gene TRBJ2-1; TRBD2 aligns across 9 bases. The V gene's germline CDR1 is MNHEY and CDR2 SVGAGI. The junction had 9 bases not matched to a gene; V was cut back by 7 bases and J by 8 bases. This CDR3 comprises 14 residues. DNA for the CDR3: TGTGCCAGCACCAGACTAGCGGACGCGGATGAGCAGTTCTTC. Translated, it gives CASTRLADADEQFF.

V gene TRBV9 combines with J gene TRBJ2-3, with D maybe TRBD1 (6 bases). This CDR3 is 15 amino acids long. Germline CDR1 reads SGDLS; CDR2 reads YYNGEE. V gave up 0 bases and J gave up 0 bases, with 8 bases separating them. CDR3 nucleotide sequence: TGTGCCAGCAGCGTAGGGGGGCACAGCACAGATACGCAGTATTTT. This encodes CASSVGGHSTDTQYF.

This clone was picked up one time. Here the CDR3 DNA reads TGTGCCAGCAGCGCCGGACAGAGAAATTCACCCCTCCACTTT. Amino acid sequence: CASSAGQRNSPLHF. This sequence joins TRBV5-4 and TRBJ1-6; D is perhaps TRBD1 (6 bases). The germline V and J ends were trimmed by 4 bases and 7 bases, with 12 bases remaining between them. The CDR3 has 14 amino acids. Germline V gene data show CDR1 as SGHNT and CDR2 as YYREEE (reference sequence).

The chain couples TRBV2 to TRBJ2-3; tentative D call: TRBD2 (5 bases). The CDR3 runs 14 residues. V lost 5 bases and J 4 bases, leaving 13 bases between the germline ends. Germline V gene sequence: CDR1 SNHLY, CDR2 FYNNEI. CDR3 DNA sequence: TGTGCCAGCAGTCCAGAACTAGACCCAGATACGCAGTATTTT. Protein product: CASSPELDPDTQYF. The full variable domain, its missing parts supplied by reference TRBV2 and TRBJ2-3, is EPEVTQTPSHQVTQMGQEVILRCVPISNHLYFYWYRQILGQKVEFLVSFYNNEISEKSEIFDDQFSVERPDGSNFTLKIRSTKLEDSAMYFCASSPELDPDTQYFGPGTRLTVL.

The genes are TRBV11-3 and TRBJ2-7; 9 bases align to TRBD1. The CDR3 contains 14 residues. V shed 5 bases and J 3 bases; nucleotides not matched to a gene: 5. Per germline, CDR1 SGHNT and CDR2 YENEEA. The chain's CDR3 is CASSPRQGGYEQYF. The CDR3 nucleotides read TGTGCCAGCAGCCCCCGACAGGGGGGCTACGAGCAGTACTTC.

The chain is built from TRBV4-1 and TRBJ1-5, with D hard to call. The ends were cut back, 5 bases at V and 5 bases at J, with 10 bases in the middle. The V gene's germline CDR1 is MGHRA and CDR2 YSYEKL. This CDR3 is 13 amino acids long. The CDR3 loop is CASSNYLYQPQHF. Here the CDR3 DNA reads TGCGCCAGCAGCAATTATCTCTATCAGCCCCAGCATTTT.

In its sample, this clone was seen once. The rearrangement links TRBV4-3 to TRBJ1-3; no firm D call. Per germline, CDR1 LGHNA and CDR2 YSLEER. The germline V and J ends were trimmed by 0 bases and 3 bases, with 9 bases remaining between them. CDR3 length: 15 amino acids. The chain's CDR3 is CASSQDVYGGNTIYF. Here the CDR3 DNA reads TGCGCCAGCAGCCAAGATGTTTACGGTGGAAACACCATATATTTT.

The chain joins TRBV10-3 to TRBJ1-2; weak D call: TRBD1 (6 bases). Trimming removed 5 bases from V and 7 bases from J, with 14 bases in between. CDR3 size: 13 residues. From germline, CDR1 is ENHRY and CDR2 SYGVKD. The CDR3 sequence: CAISSQGGGGYTF. The DNA for the CDR3 is TGTGCCATCAGTTCACAGGGTGGAGGTGGCTACACCTTC.

J is TRBJ2-5 and V is TRBV18; 8 nucleotides agree with TRBD2. The CDR3 runs 15 residues. The V segment lost 9 bases and the J segment 2 bases; nucleotides outside the gene matches: 11. Germline CDR1 KGHSH, CDR2 LQKENI. The CDR3 protein is CASGDFAGGQETQYF. The CDR3 region has the DNA TGTGCCAGTGGCGATTTCGCGGGAGGACAAGAGACCCAGTACTTC. Full variable domain (rest looked up from reference TRBV18 and TRBJ2-5): NAGVMQNPRHLVRRRGQEARLRCSPMKGHSHVYWYRQLPEEGLKFMVYLQKENIIDESGMPKERFSAEFPKEGPSILRIQQVVRGDSAAYFCASGDFAGGQETQYFGPGTRLLVL.

The genes are TRBV5-1 and TRBJ2-3, with D perhaps given as TRBD1 or TRBD2 (5 bases each). CDR1 and CDR2 from the germline V gene are SGHRS and YFSETQ. The V end lost 5 bases, the J end lost 5 bases, and 15 bases lay between the germline ends. The CDR3 consists of 14 residues. Here the CDR3 reads CASSTGAWVDTQYF. CDR3 DNA sequence: TGCGCCAGCAGTACCGGGGCCTGGGTAGATACGCAGTATTTT.

This sequence joins TRBV6-6 and TRBJ2-1; 12 positions match TRBD2. CDR3 length: 17 residues. Per germline, CDR1 MNHNY and CDR2 SVGAGI (reference sequence). V lost 5 bases to trimming and J lost 1 base; unmatched junction nucleotides: 6. CDR3 nucleotide sequence: TGTGCCAGCAGTCAGACTAGCGGGAGTGGGTCCTACAATGAGCAGTTCTTC. Translation: CASSQTSGSGSYNEQFF.

The chain joins TRBV19 to TRBJ2-5; possibly TRBD1 or TRBD2 for D (6 bases each). Germline assignment: CDR1 LNHDA and CDR2 SQIVND (reference sequence). This CDR3 is 16 amino acids long. Trimming removed 4 bases from V and 5 bases from J, with 20 bases in between. The CDR3 reads CASSNWLFRGGETQYF. DNA for the CDR3: TGTGCCAGTAGTAACTGGCTCTTCAGGGGAGGTGAGACCCAGTACTTC.

This clone was observed a handful of times. The V gene is TRBV5-1, the J gene TRBJ2-7; D perhaps matches TRBD1 (6 bases). V lost 5 bases and J lost 3, with 18 bases in between. The germline V gene has CDR1 SGHRS and CDR2 YFSETQ. The CDR3 extends over 15 amino acids. Here the CDR3 reads CASRTGPTLDYEQYF. The CDR3 DNA sequence: TGCGCCAGCAGAACAGGGCCTACCTTGGACTACGAGCAGTACTTC.

The rearrangement joins TRBV4-1 to TRBJ1-1; a weak D match, TRBD1 (6 bases). V was cut by 4 bases and J by 0 bases, with 12 bases left in between. This CDR3 is 15 amino acids long. CDR1 MGHRA and CDR2 YSYEKL come from the germline V gene. This CDR3 reads CASSPLRDMNTEAFF. The CDR3 DNA reads as TGCGCCAGCAGCCCCCTCAGGGACATGAACACTGAAGCTTTCTTT.

The chain links TRBV7-2 to TRBJ2-3; 7 nucleotides match TRBD1. Looked up from germline, CDR1 is SGHTA and CDR2 is FQGNSA. Germline trimming cut 3 bases from V and 6 bases from J; bases unmatched to any gene: 9. The CDR3 is made up of 15 amino acids. The DNA for the CDR3 is TGTGCCAGCAGCTTCAGCCGGGACAGCAGGGATACGCAGTATTTT. Its translation is CASSFSRDSRDTQYF. Filled out from reference TRBV7-2 and TRBJ2-3, the complete variable domain reads GAGVSQSPSNKVTEKGKDVELRCDPISGHTALYWYRQSLGQGLEFLIYFQGNSAPDKSGLPSDRFSAERTGGSVSTLTIQRTQQEDSAVYLCASSFSRDSRDTQYFGPGTRLTVL.

CDR3 region: CASSRRQLTASGGPQIYNEQFF. CDR3 sequence (DNA): TGTGCCAGCAGCCGGAGGCAACTGACGGCTAGCGGGGGCCCTCAAATATACAATGAGCAGTTCTTC. This chain uses TRBV4-2 with TRBJ2-1, with 10 nucleotides matching TRBD2. CDR3 length: 22 amino acids. Trimming cost V 4 bases and J 4 bases; bases outside gene matches: 25. In germline, CDR1 is LGHNA, CDR2 YNFKEQ.

The table lists this clone with a count of one. The chain combines TRBV9 with TRBJ2-7; 7 nucleotides line up with TRBD1. The length of the CDR3 is 16 residues. V was clipped by 0 bases and J by 4 bases; unmatched bases: 10. Germline V CDR1 and CDR2: SGDLS, YYNGEE. The CDR3 protein is CASSVAVTGSRYEQYF. For the CDR3, the DNA is TGTGCCAGCAGCGTAGCTGTGACAGGGAGTCGTTACGAGCAGTACTTC.

Points on this clone: At one end, the junction sequence differs from germline, possibly due to a read error. The V gene is TRBV7-7, the J gene TRBJ2-2, with 8 bases matching TRBD2. Germline V gene sequence: CDR1 SSHAT, CDR2 FNYEAQ (reference sequence). The CDR3 has 17 amino acids. DNA for the CDR3: TGTGCTAGCAGCTTAGCTTTTAGCGGGGATTGGACCGGGGAGCTGTTTTTT. It encodes CASSLAFSGDWTGELFF.

The chain combines TRBV9 with TRBJ2-5; D gene uncertain. Trimming took 0 bases from V and 3 from J, leaving 12 bases between them. Germline loops: CDR1 SGDLS, CDR2 YYNGEE. CDR3 size: 15 residues. For the CDR3, the DNA is TGTGCCAGCAGCGTAGACGCCAGTTTCGAAGAGACCCAGTACTTC. As protein: CASSVDASFEETQYF.

The chain joins TRBV20-1 to TRBJ2-7, with a possible D match to TRBD2 (5 bases). Per the germline V gene, CDR1 is DFQATT and CDR2 is SNEGSKA (reference sequence). The V and J ends lost 5 bases and 5 bases respectively, with 10 bases between them. The length of the CDR3 is 11 residues. CDR3 in amino acids: CSAGTRNEQYF. The DNA for the CDR3 is TGCAGTGCTGGCACTAGGAACGAGCAGTACTTC.

In its sample, this clone was seen a few times. CDR3 loop: CASGLGTHLSTDTQYF. CDR3 coding DNA: TGTGCTAGTGGTTTGGGGACACACCTCAGCACAGATACGCAGTATTTT. V and J are TRBV12-5 and TRBJ2-3; D may be TRBD1 (5 bases). The CDR3 spans 16 residues. Germline assignment: CDR1 LGHNT and CDR2 FRNRAP. V was clipped by 1 base and J by 0 bases, with 11 bases between them.

The chain recombines TRBV5-8 with TRBJ1-5, with D unclear. Per germline, CDR1 SGHTS and CDR2 YDEGEE. V was cut by 6 bases and J by 7 bases, with 11 bases left in between. This CDR3 region has 12 residues. The CDR3 DNA is TGTGCCAGCAACCGTGATTTGCAGCCCCAGCATTTT. This encodes CASNRDLQPQHF.

The chain uses TRBV3-1 (or the pseudogene TRBV3-2) and TRBJ2-5; D possibly corresponds to TRBD2 (5 bases). The V gene's germline CDR1 is LGHDT and CDR2 YNNKEL (reference sequence). This CDR3 has 14 amino acids. V lost 2 bases, J lost 1 base, and 8 bases lay in between. The CDR3 DNA reads as TGTGCCAGCAGCCAATTCCTAGCCCAAGAGACCCAGTACTTC. Protein sequence: CASSQFLAQETQYF.